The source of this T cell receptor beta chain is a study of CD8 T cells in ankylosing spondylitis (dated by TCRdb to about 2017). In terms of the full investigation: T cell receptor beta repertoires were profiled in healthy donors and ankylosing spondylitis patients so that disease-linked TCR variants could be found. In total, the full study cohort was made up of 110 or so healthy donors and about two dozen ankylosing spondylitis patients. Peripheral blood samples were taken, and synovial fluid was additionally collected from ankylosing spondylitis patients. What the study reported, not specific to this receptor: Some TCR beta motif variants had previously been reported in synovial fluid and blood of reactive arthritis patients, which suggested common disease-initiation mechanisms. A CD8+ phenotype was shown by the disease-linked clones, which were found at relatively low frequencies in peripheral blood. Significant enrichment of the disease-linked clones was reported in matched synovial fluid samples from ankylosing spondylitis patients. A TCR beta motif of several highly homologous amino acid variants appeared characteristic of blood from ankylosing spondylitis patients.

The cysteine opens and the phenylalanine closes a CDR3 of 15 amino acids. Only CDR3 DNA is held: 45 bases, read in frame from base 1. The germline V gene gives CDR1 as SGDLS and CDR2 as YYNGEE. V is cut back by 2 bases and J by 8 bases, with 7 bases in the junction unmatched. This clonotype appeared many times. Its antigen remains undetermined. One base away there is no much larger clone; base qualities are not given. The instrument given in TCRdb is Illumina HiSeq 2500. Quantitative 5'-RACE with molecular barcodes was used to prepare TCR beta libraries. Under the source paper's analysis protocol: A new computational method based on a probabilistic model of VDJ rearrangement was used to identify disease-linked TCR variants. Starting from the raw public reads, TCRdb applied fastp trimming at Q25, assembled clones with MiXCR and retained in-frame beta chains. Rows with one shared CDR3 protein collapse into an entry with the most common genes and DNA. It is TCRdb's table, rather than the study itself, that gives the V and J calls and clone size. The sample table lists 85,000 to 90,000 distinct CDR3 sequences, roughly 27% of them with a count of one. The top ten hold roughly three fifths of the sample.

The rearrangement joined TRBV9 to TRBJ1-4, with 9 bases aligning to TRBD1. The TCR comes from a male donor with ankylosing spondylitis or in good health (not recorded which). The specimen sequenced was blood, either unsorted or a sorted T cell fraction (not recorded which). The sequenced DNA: TGTGCCAGCAGCGTTGGGACAGGGCAAGGGGAAAAACTGTTTTTT. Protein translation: CASSVGTGQGEKLFF.